The clone carrying this T cell receptor (beta chain) was picked up a small number of times. Its antigen is unidentified. Measured with immunoSEQ multiplex PCR; TCRdb has only the in-frame clones, and not every one. This sample has 37,000 or so clones, with roughly a third found just once. These data come from a study of sequential checkpoint blockade in melanoma. Whole-study results and caveats: Pretreatment TIL clonality tracked with response in the nivolumab-first arm.

CDR1 is MNHGY, CDR2 SAAAGT, per germline. The CDR3 sequence is 13 residues long. Trimming removed 5 bases from V and 6 bases from J, with 12 bases in between. The treatment was: randomized to nivolumab then ipilimumab (arm A) or the reverse (arm B). The sequencing here drew on tumor tissue (inferred from file names), taken from a patient given nivolumab and ipilimumab in sequence. The rearrangement joins TRBV6-8 to TRBJ2-3; D is undetermined. This clonotype originated in a human donor with melanoma. The CDR3 region has the DNA TGTGCCAGCAGTGTAAACGTCGGGGATACGCAGTATTTT. This sequence encodes CASSVNVGDTQYF.